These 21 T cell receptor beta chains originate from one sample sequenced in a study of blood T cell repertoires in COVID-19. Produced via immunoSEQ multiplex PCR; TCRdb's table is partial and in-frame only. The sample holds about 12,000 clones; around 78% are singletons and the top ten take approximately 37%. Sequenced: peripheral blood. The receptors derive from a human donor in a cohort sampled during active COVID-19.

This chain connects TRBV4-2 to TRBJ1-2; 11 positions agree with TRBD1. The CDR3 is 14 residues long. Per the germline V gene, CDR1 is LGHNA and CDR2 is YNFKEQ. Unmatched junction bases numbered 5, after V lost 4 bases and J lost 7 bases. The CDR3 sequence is CASSPGQGAFGYTF. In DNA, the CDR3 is TGTGCCAGCAGCCCAGGACAGGGGGCGTTTGGCTACACCTTC.

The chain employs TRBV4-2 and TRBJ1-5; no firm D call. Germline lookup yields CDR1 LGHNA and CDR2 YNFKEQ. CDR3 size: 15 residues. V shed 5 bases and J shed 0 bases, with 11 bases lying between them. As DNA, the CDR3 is TGTGCCAGCAGCGCCTATCACGATAGCAATCAGCCCCAGCATTTT. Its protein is CASSAYHDSNQPQHF.

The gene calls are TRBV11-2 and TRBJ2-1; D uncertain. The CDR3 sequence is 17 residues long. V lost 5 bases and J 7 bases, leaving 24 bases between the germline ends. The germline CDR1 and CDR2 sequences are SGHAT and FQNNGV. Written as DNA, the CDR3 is TGTGCCAGCAGCCCCCCTCCCGGTCGTCGCTCTGCAAATGAGCAGTTCTTC. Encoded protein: CASSPPPGRRSANEQFF.

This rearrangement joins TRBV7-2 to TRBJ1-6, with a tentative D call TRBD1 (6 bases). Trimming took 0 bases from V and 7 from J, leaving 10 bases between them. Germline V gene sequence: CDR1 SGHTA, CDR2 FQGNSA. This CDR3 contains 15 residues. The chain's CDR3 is CASSLAGGKNSPLHF. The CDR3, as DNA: TGTGCCAGCAGCTTAGCTGGGGGCAAAAATTCACCCCTCCACTTT.

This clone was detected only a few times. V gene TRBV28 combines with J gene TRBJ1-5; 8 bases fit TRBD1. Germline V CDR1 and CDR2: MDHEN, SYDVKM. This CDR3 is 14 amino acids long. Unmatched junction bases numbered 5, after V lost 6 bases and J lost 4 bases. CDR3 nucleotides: TGTGCCAGCAGCAACCGACAGGGGAATCAGCCCCAGCATTTT. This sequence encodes CASSNRQGNQPQHF.

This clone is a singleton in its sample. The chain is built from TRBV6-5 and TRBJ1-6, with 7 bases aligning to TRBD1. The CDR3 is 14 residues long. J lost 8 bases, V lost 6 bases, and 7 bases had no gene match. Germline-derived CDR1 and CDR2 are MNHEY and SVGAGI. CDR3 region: CASSNRGRDSPLHF. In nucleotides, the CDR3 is TGTGCCAGCAGCAACAGGGGCCGGGATTCACCCCTCCACTTT.

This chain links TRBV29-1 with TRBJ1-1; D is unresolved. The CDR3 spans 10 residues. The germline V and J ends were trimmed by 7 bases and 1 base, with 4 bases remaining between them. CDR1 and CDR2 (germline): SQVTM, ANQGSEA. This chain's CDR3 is CSAQNTEAFF. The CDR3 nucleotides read TGCAGCGCCCAGAACACTGAAGCTTTCTTT.

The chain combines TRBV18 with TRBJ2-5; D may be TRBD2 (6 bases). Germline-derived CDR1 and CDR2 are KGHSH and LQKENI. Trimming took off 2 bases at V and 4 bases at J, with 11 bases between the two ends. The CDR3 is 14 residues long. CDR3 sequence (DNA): TGTGCCAGCTCACCAGTTGTCGGGGGAGAGACCCAGTACTTC. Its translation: CASSPVVGGETQYF.

The CDR3 DNA sequence: TGTGCCAGTAGTCCGACAGGGGTCGATCAGCCCCAGCATTTT. This sequence encodes CASSPTGVDQPQHF. This chain joins TRBV19 and TRBJ1-5; 8 bases align to TRBD1. V shed 5 bases and J 5 bases; nucleotides not matched to a gene: 5. Germline values: CDR1 LNHDA, CDR2 SQIVND (reference sequence). CDR3 length: 14 residues.

In nucleotides, the CDR3 is TGCAGTGCTAGTTTGCAGAACTACGAGCAGTACTTC. Translating it yields CSASLQNYEQYF. The chain uses TRBV20-1 and TRBJ2-7; D is undetermined. V gave up 3 bases and J gave up 3 bases, with 9 bases separating them. Germline CDR1 reads DFQATT; CDR2 reads SNEGSKA (reference sequence). This CDR3 has 12 residues.

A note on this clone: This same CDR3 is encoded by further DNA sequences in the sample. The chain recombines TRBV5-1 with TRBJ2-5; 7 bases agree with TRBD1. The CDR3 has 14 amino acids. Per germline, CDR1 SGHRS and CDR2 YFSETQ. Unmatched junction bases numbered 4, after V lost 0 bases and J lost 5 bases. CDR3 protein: CASSLATGVETQYF. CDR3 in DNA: TGCGCCAGCAGCTTGGCAACAGGGGTGGAGACCCAGTACTTC.

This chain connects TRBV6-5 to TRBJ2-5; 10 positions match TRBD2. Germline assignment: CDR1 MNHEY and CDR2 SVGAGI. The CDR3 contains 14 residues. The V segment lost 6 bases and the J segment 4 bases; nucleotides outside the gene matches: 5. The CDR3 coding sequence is TGTGCCAGCAGATTAGCGGGGGGAGGAGAGACCCAGTACTTC. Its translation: CASRLAGGGETQYF.

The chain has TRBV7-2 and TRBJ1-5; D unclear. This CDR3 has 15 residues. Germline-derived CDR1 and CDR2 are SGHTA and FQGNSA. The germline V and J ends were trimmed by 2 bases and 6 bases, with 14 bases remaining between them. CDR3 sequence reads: CASSLTAGSAQPQHF. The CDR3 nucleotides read TGTGCCAGCAGCTTAACGGCAGGCTCGGCTCAGCCCCAGCATTTT.

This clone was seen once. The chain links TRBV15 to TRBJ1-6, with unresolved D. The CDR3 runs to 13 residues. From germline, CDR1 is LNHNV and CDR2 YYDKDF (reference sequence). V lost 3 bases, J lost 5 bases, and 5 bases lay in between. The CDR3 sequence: CATSSYNNSPLHF. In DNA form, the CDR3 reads TGTGCCACCAGCAGTTATAATAATTCACCCCTCCACTTT.

In DNA, the CDR3 is TGCGCCAGCAGCCTGATGGGAGGGAGAGAAGGGGATGGCTACACCTTC. Protein sequence: CASSLMGGREGDGYTF. The V call is TRBV4-3, the J call TRBJ1-2; a possible D gene is TRBD1 (5 bases). Germline lookup yields CDR1 LGHNA and CDR2 YSLEER. The CDR3 consists of 16 residues. V lost 4 bases and J 6 bases, leaving 21 bases between the germline ends.

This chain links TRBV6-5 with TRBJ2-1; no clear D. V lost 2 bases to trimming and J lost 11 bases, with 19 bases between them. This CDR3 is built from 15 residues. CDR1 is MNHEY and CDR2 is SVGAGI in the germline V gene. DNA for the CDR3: TGTGCCAGCAGTTACGGTAGTCGAGTAATAAATCAGCAGTTCTTC. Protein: CASSYGSRVINQQFF.

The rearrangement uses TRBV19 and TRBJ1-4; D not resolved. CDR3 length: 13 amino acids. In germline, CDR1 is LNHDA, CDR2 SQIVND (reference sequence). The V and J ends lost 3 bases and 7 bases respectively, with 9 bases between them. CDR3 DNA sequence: TGTGCCAGTAGTATCCTAGTCAGTGAAAAACTGTTTTTT. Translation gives CASSILVSEKLFF.

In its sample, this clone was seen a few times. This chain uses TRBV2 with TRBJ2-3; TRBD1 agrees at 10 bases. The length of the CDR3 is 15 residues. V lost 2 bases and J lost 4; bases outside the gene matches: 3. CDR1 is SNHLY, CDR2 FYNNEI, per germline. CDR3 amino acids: CASSERTGGADTQYF. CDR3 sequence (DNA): TGTGCCAGCAGTGAAAGGACAGGGGGTGCAGATACGCAGTATTTT.

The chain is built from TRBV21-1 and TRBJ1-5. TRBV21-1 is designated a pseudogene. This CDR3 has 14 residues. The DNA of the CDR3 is TGTGCCAGCAGCACCAAAAAGCGACATCAGCCCCAGCATTTT. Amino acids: CASSTKKRHQPQHF.

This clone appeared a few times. For the CDR3, the DNA is TGTGCCAGCAGCTTAGGGACAGTCCCCGGTGACGAGCAGTACTTC. It codes for CASSLGTVPGDEQYF. The genes are TRBV7-9 and TRBJ2-7, with D perhaps TRBD1 (6 bases). V was trimmed by 1 base and J by 5 bases, leaving 15 bases between them. Germline-derived CDR1 and CDR2 are SEHNR and FQNEAQ (reference sequence). CDR3 length: 15 residues.

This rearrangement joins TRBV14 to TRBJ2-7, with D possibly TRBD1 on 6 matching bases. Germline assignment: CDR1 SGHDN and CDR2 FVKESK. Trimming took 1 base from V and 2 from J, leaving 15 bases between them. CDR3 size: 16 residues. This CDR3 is CASSQGPGQLAYEQYF. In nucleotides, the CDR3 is TGTGCCAGCAGCCAAGGCCCCGGACAGTTAGCCTACGAGCAGTACTTC.